Following are 27 T cell receptor beta chains from one sample sequenced in a study of OX40 agonist ivuxolimab in advanced cancers. The assay was immunoSEQ multiplex PCR, and TCRdb's table has in-frame clones only and misses some. Of about 49,000 clones in the sample, over 60% were seen once. The input for sequencing was CD4+ or CD8+ T cells sorted from blood, taken in a trial of the OX40 agonist ivuxolimab. These receptors all stem from an adult with an advanced solid tumor such as melanoma, head and neck, liver or kidney cancer.

V gene TRBV27 combines with J gene TRBJ2-1, with 14 bases that match TRBD2. The CDR3 loop spans 15 amino acids. V was pared by 3 bases and J by 10 bases, with 5 bases of the junction left unmatched. CDR1 and CDR2 from the germline V gene are MNHEY and SMNVEV (reference sequence). The CDR3 loop reads CASSLGLAGVKEQFF. CDR3 DNA sequence: TGTGCCAGCAGTTTGGGACTAGCGGGAGTAAAGGAGCAGTTCTTC.

The chain is built from TRBV30 and TRBJ2-5, with TRBD2 matching 8 bases. Germline lookup yields CDR1 GTSNPN and CDR2 SVGIG (reference sequence). CDR3 length: 14 amino acids. J lost 4 bases, V lost 5 bases, and 9 bases had no gene match. CDR3 sequence reads: CAWDSGSSGETQYF. The CDR3 DNA reads TGTGCCTGGGACAGCGGGAGCTCAGGAGAGACCCAGTACTTC.

This clone occurred a few times. V is TRBV10-3 and J is TRBJ1-1; weak D call: TRBD1 (5 bases). The CDR3 has 11 residues. The germline gives CDR1 ENHRY, CDR2 SYGVKD. V lost 11 bases to trimming and J lost 2 bases, with 9 bases between them. CDR3 region: CASQGNTEAFF. In DNA, the CDR3 is TGTGCCTCCCAGGGAAACACTGAAGCTTTCTTT.

This clone occurred once. This chain uses TRBV6-1 with TRBJ2-7; 10 bases align to TRBD2. CDR1 and CDR2 (germline): MNHNS, SASEGT. Germline trimming cut 1 base from V and 7 bases from J; bases unmatched to any gene: 4. The CDR3 has 14 amino acids. This chain's CDR3 is CASSEGSGRGEQYF. DNA for the CDR3: TGTGCCAGCAGTGAAGGCAGCGGGAGGGGGGAGCAGTACTTC.

The chain is built from TRBV9 and TRBJ1-6, with 9 bases matching TRBD1. CDR3 length: 17 amino acids. Per the germline V gene, CDR1 is SGDLS and CDR2 is YYNGEE. The trim removed 0 bases at V and 9 bases at J, leaving 10 bases unmatched. The DNA for the CDR3 is TGTGCCAGCAGCGTAGGTACCGGGACAGGGACGGTTTCACCCCTCCACTTT. Translating it yields CASSVGTGTGTVSPLHF.

V and J are TRBV6-1 and TRBJ1-5, with D perhaps TRBD1 (6 bases). This CDR3 is built from 15 residues. CDR1 is MNHNS, CDR2 SASEGT, per germline. V shed 5 bases and J shed 0 bases, with 11 bases lying between them. The CDR3 is CASSHQGFSNQPQHF. The CDR3 DNA is TGTGCCAGCAGTCATCAGGGGTTTAGCAATCAGCCCCAGCATTTT.

The chain uses TRBV28 and TRBJ1-4, with 8 bases matching TRBD1. This CDR3 contains 15 residues. Germline CDR1 and CDR2: MDHEN and SYDVKM. Germline trimming cut 5 bases from V and 5 bases from J; bases unmatched to any gene: 7. The CDR3, as DNA: TGTGCCAGCAGTAAGATGGACAGGGTGAATGAAAAACTGTTTTTT. This sequence encodes CASSKMDRVNEKLFF.

This clone was detected many times. The rearrangement links TRBV27 to TRBJ1-2; TRBD1 matches at 9 bases. The CDR3 spans 15 residues. V shed 5 bases, J shed 3 bases, and the junction held 7 bases outside the gene matches. Per germline, CDR1 MNHEY and CDR2 SMNVEV (reference sequence). The CDR3 DNA reads as TGTGCCAGCAGTCCCCGGACAGGGGTTGACTATGGCTACACCTTC. Translation: CASSPRTGVDYGYTF.

The gene calls are TRBV6-5 and TRBJ1-4, with D perhaps matching TRBD1 (5 bases). V was cut by 6 bases and J by 4 bases, with 12 bases left in between. The CDR3 runs 14 residues. The germline CDR1 and CDR2 sequences are MNHEY and SVGAGI. The CDR3 DNA is TGTGCCAGCAGGCCACTCGGGGGTAATGAAAAACTGTTTTTT. This translates into CASRPLGGNEKLFF.

This clone came up a few times. DNA for the CDR3: TGTGCCAGCAGCTGGGGACAGGGGACCTACGAGCAGTACTTC. It is translated as CASSWGQGTYEQYF. The rearrangement joins TRBV5-5 to TRBJ2-7; 10 bases agree with TRBD1. The V segment lost 3 bases and the J segment 2 bases; nucleotides outside the gene matches: 2. Germline CDR1 SGHKS, CDR2 YYEKEE (reference sequence). The CDR3 runs to 14 residues.

The CDR3 nucleotides are TGCGCCAGCAGCGAATACAATGAGCAGTTCTTC. Translating gives CASSEYNEQFF. The chain uses TRBV5-1 and TRBJ2-1, with D hard to call. There are 11 residues in the CDR3. With 4 bases removed from V and 4 bases from J, the gap between germline ends came to 3 bases. Germline CDR1 SGHRS, CDR2 YFSETQ.

The J gene is TRBJ2-7, the V gene TRBV7-2; tentative D call: TRBD1 (6 bases). V was pared by 6 bases and J by 4 bases, with 10 bases between. The V gene's germline CDR1 is SGHTA and CDR2 FQGNSA. The CDR3 runs 12 residues. CDR3 amino acids: CASRGQTYEQYF. CDR3 nucleotide sequence: TGTGCCAGCAGAGGACAGACATACGAGCAGTACTTC. The whole variable domain, remainder taken from reference TRBV7-2 and TRBJ2-7, is GAGVSQSPSNKVTEKGKDVELRCDPISGHTALYWYRQSLGQGLEFLIYFQGNSAPDKSGLPSDRFSAERTGGSVSTLTIQRTQQEDSAVYLCASRGQTYEQYFGPGTRLTVT.

The chain employs TRBV11-2 and TRBJ1-2; no firm D call. V was clipped by 1 base and J by 0 bases, with 15 bases between them. Germline V CDR1 and CDR2: SGHAT, FQNNGV. This CDR3 is built from 17 residues. CDR3 sequence reads: CASSLGVWAIANYGYTF. CDR3 in DNA: TGTGCCAGCAGCTTAGGGGTTTGGGCCATAGCTAACTATGGCTACACCTTC.

The CDR3 reads CASGHTVYEQYF. The DNA of the CDR3 is TGTGCTAGTGGGCATACTGTCTACGAGCAGTACTTC. The V gene is TRBV12-5, the J gene TRBJ2-7; D unclear. Germline V gene data show CDR1 as LGHNT and CDR2 as FRNRAP. The CDR3 has 12 residues. Trimming left V 6 bases short and J 3 bases short, with 9 bases between.

V gene TRBV27 combines with J gene TRBJ2-7; D is undetermined. This CDR3 comprises 14 residues. The V end was cut by 4 bases, the J end by 5 bases, with 15 bases between. Germline CDR1 MNHEY, CDR2 SMNVEV (reference sequence). CDR3: CASSSVRSLDEQYF. CDR3 bases: TGTGCCAGCAGTTCAGTCCGGAGTCTGGACGAGCAGTACTTC.

The chain is built from TRBV7-8 and TRBJ2-2, with 7 bases matching TRBD1. The CDR3 totals 14 residues. CDR1 is SGHVS and CDR2 is FQNEAQ in the germline V gene. V was clipped by 3 bases and J by 7 bases; unmatched bases: 5. The CDR3 loop reads CASSLAGGNGELFF. The DNA of the CDR3 is TGTGCCAGCAGCTTGGCAGGGGGTAACGGGGAGCTGTTTTTT.

This chain uses TRBV5-1 with TRBJ2-2; D may be TRBD1 or TRBD2 (5 bases each). CDR1 and CDR2 (germline): SGHRS, YFSETQ. Trimming removed 1 base from V and 6 bases from J, with 7 bases in between. There are 13 residues in the CDR3. The CDR3 protein is CASSLWGSGELFF. The CDR3 DNA reads as TGCGCCAGCAGCTTGTGGGGGTCCGGGGAGCTGTTTTTT.

The CDR3 bases are TGTGCCAGCAGCAAAGGCAGGGATTGCTCCTACGAGCAGTACTTC. Encoded protein: CASSKGRDCSYEQYF. The chain links TRBV21-1 to TRBJ2-7; the table assigns TRBD1, which was not confirmed against the DNA. TRBV21-1 counts as a pseudogene. The CDR3 consists of 15 residues.

The gene calls are TRBV15 and TRBJ2-7; 11 nucleotides match TRBD1. The V and J ends lost 1 base and 1 base, in that order; junction bases with no gene match: 9. CDR1 and CDR2 (germline): LNHNV, YYDKDF (reference sequence). The CDR3 contains 18 residues. CDR3 in DNA: TGTGCCACCAGCAGAGGAGGGACAGGGGGAACGTTGTCCTACGAGCAGTACTTC. Amino acid sequence: CATSRGGTGGTLSYEQYF. Full variable domain (remainder filled in from reference TRBV15 and TRBJ2-7): DAMVIQNPRYQVTQFGKPVTLSCSQTLNHNVMYWYQQKSSQAPKLLFHYYDKDFNNEADTPDNFQSRRPNTSFCFLDIRSPGLGDTAMYLCATSRGGTGGTLSYEQYFGPGTRLTVT.

Points on this clone: The same CDR3 also results from other DNA sequences found in this sample. The V call is TRBV18, the J call TRBJ2-5; D unresolved. The CDR3 loop spans 13 amino acids. Trimming cost V 1 base and J 1 base, with 4 bases left between them. Germline V CDR1 and CDR2: KGHSH, LQKENI. The CDR3 nucleotides are TGTGCCAGCTCACCACGAAGCCAAGAGACCCAGTACTTC. This encodes CASSPRSQETQYF.

The rearrangement joins TRBV30 to TRBJ2-7; D is uncertain. Trimming took 0 bases from V and 3 from J, leaving 9 bases between them. The CDR3 runs 13 residues. Germline lookup yields CDR1 GTSNPN and CDR2 SVGIG (reference sequence). CDR3: CAWSVDGYYEQYF. The CDR3 DNA reads TGTGCCTGGAGTGTGGACGGGTACTACGAGCAGTACTTC.

The chain has TRBV7-2 and TRBJ1-3, with D tentatively TRBD1 (6 bases). The V end lost 6 bases, the J end lost 0 bases, and 12 bases lay between the germline ends. Per the germline V gene, CDR1 is SGHTA and CDR2 is FQGNSA. CDR3 length: 15 amino acids. CDR3 DNA: TGTGCCAGCAGTCCAGCCAGGGGCTCTGGAAACACCATATATTTT. Translating it yields CASSPARGSGNTIYF.

The V call is TRBV5-4, the J call TRBJ2-3, with TRBD1 matching 9 bases. Germline lookup yields CDR1 SGHNT and CDR2 YYREEE (reference sequence). V shed 4 bases, J shed 3 bases, and the junction held 6 bases outside the gene matches. This CDR3 has 15 residues. The CDR3 reads CASSSRTGATDTQYF. The DNA for the CDR3 is TGTGCCAGCAGCAGTAGGACAGGGGCGACAGATACGCAGTATTTT.

The rearrangement joins TRBV5-6 to TRBJ2-2; 8 bases map to TRBD1. The CDR3 runs to 15 residues. V shed 2 bases, J shed 1 base, and the junction held 1 base outside the gene matches. Germline loops: CDR1 SGHDT, CDR2 YYEEEE. The CDR3 sequence: CASSFGTGNTGELFF. The CDR3 DNA reads as TGTGCCAGCAGCTTTGGGACAGGGAACACCGGGGAGCTGTTTTTT. Combining the CDR3 with reference TRBV5-6 and TRBJ2-2 gives the whole variable domain DAGVTQSPTHLIKTRGQQVTLRCSPKSGHDTVSWYQQALGQGPQFIFQYYEEEERQRGNFPDRFSGHQFPNYSSELNVNALLLGDSALYLCASSFGTGNTGELFFGEGSRLTVL.

The chain is built from TRBV7-2 and TRBJ2-5, with TRBD2 matching over 9 bases. This CDR3 has 15 residues. Germline V gene lookup returns CDR1 SGHTA and CDR2 FQGNSA. The trim removed 5 bases at V and 3 bases at J, leaving 7 bases unmatched. CDR3 amino acids: CASSRERLAEETQYF. The DNA of the CDR3 is TGTGCCAGCAGCCGCGAGCGACTAGCGGAAGAGACCCAGTACTTC.

This sequence joins TRBV15 and TRBJ1-6; D is perhaps TRBD1 (6 bases). The CDR3 runs to 13 residues. Trimming removed 3 bases at V and 10 bases at J, with 10 bases between. Germline assignment: CDR1 LNHNV and CDR2 YYDKDF (reference sequence). For the CDR3, the DNA is TGTGCCACCAGCAGGAAGGGGGGGTCACCCCTCCACTTT. Translation gives CATSRKGGSPLHF.

This clone was observed a handful of times. The chain employs TRBV25-1 and TRBJ2-1; D may correspond to TRBD1 or TRBD2 (7 bases each). The CDR3 runs 16 residues. V lost 2 bases, J lost 0 bases, and 11 bases lay in between. CDR1 MGHDK and CDR2 SYGVNS come from the germline V gene. The CDR3 nucleotides read TGTGCCAGCAGTGAACCCAGGGGGGGCTCCTACAATGAGCAGTTCTTC. The encoded protein is CASSEPRGGSYNEQFF.